This T cell receptor beta chain was identified during a study of cytomegalovirus exposure and HLA in healthy donors. Overall study results and limits: There were several of the most significant clusters that appeared linked to common viral pathogens in a later analysis. Analyses of presence/absence relied on an assumption of roughly uniform sequencing depth across donors. A later analysis linked a missense DCLRE1C variant to TCR beta V- and J-gene trimming. An analysis that came later showed most CMV-associated TCR beta chains appearing HLA-restricted.

The CDR3 spans 14 residues. The V and J ends lost 0 bases and 7 bases respectively, with 10 bases between them. CDR1 and CDR2 from the germline V gene are SGHRS and YFSETQ. 13 Jbeta primers and 60 Vbeta primers were used for the PCR. Assay used: immunoSEQ multiplex PCR; TCRdb lists only in-frame clones, some missing. The sample lists 150,000 to 200,000 clones, around 74% seen once, with about 1.9% in the top ten. A note on this clone: Its cognate antigen is unknown.

The sample taken for sequencing was PBMCs. This TCR came from a female donor in good health and CMV-seronegative. The chain employs TRBV5-1 and TRBJ1-4, with a tentative D call TRBD1 (5 bases). CDR3 DNA sequence: TGCGCCAGCAGCTTGGGACCCGGGGGTGAAAAACTGTTTTTT. It encodes CASSLGPGGEKLFF.